These 13 T cell receptor beta chains came from one sample sequenced in a study of T-cell memory formation after mild COVID-19 (dated by TCRdb to the early 2020s). The protocol used for the library was 5' RACE. Sequencer: Illumina NovaSeq 6000. TCRdb reprocessed the public reads (quality trimming at Q25 with fastp, clone calling with MiXCR) and kept in-frame beta chains. Duplicate CDR3 protein sequences are folded into a single record with the most common DNA and genes. This sample comprises approximately 150,000 distinct CDR3 sequences, about 6% of them detected only once. 2% to 2.5% of the sample goes to the ten largest clones. Sequenced material: PBMCs or a T cell subset sorted from them (not recorded which). These receptors all stem from an adult woman who had mild COVID-19 (a few samples of this study predate the infection). The sample titles of this study are shuffled in the database, so cell type and time point are left out; the donor was told from shared clones.

At least ten counts were recorded for this clonotype. The genes are TRBV5-1 and TRBJ1-2, with D unclear. This CDR3 is 15 amino acids long. Between the trimmed V and J ends, which lost 0 bases and 2 bases, there was a span of 11 bases. In germline, CDR1 is SGHRS, CDR2 YFSETQ. The CDR3 here is CASSLVGRQNYGYTF. The CDR3 DNA sequence: TGCGCCAGCAGCTTGGTAGGCCGGCAGAACTATGGCTACACCTTC.

The J gene is TRBJ2-1, the V gene TRBV5-1; 8 nucleotides match TRBD1. The V and J ends lost 6 bases and 6 bases, in that order; junction bases with no gene match: 11. The CDR3 contains 15 residues. CDR1 SGHRS and CDR2 YFSETQ come from the germline V gene. The CDR3 sequence is CASNPVPTGGNEQFF. In nucleotides, the CDR3 is TGCGCCAGCAACCCGGTCCCTACAGGGGGCAATGAGCAGTTCTTC.

Only a few counts were recorded for this clonotype. V usage is TRBV7-3 and J usage is TRBJ1-3; weak D call: TRBD1 (5 bases). The CDR3 length is 14 residues. V was shortened by 3 bases and J by 1 base, with 7 bases between the two germline ends. CDR1 and CDR2 (germline): SGHTA, FQGTGA. CDR3 bases: TGTGCCAGCAGCTTGGGGGGTTCTGGAAACACCATATATTTT. This gives the protein CASSLGGSGNTIYF.

This clonotype was seen a handful of times. The chain's CDR3 is CASSGLAGSPGANVLTF. The DNA of the CDR3 is TGTGCCAGCAGCGGACTAGCAGGATCTCCTGGGGCCAACGTCCTGACTTTC. The chain links TRBV6-6 to TRBJ2-6; TRBD2 matches at 8 bases. Germline V gene lookup returns CDR1 MNHNY and CDR2 SVGAGI (reference sequence). The CDR3 sequence is 17 residues long. V lost 6 bases to trimming and J lost 2 bases; unmatched junction nucleotides: 9.

The V call is TRBV15, the J call TRBJ2-3; 9 bases are shared with TRBD1. The CDR3 is 16 amino acids. The V gene's germline CDR1 is LNHNV and CDR2 YYDKDF (reference sequence). Germline trimming cut 1 base from V and 3 bases from J; bases unmatched to any gene: 5. CDR3 region: CATSRVWTGETDTQYF. The CDR3 DNA sequence: TGTGCCACCAGCAGAGTTTGGACAGGGGAGACAGATACGCAGTATTTT.

V gene TRBV11-3 combines with J gene TRBJ2-1; D might be TRBD2 (5 bases). The CDR3 runs to 14 residues. CDR1 is SGHNT and CDR2 is YENEEA in the germline V gene. V lost 1 base, J lost 6 bases, and 10 bases lay in between. CDR3 loop: CASSLAGKTNEQFF. The CDR3 DNA is TGTGCCAGCAGCTTAGCCGGGAAAACCAATGAGCAGTTCTTC.

This clonotype appeared many times. V gene TRBV5-1 combines with J gene TRBJ2-7; D remains unclear. This CDR3 region has 13 residues. Germline loops: CDR1 SGHRS, CDR2 YFSETQ. V lost 7 bases, J lost 0 bases, and 11 bases lay in between. The CDR3, as DNA: TGCGCCAGCGGCACAGAGAACTCCTACGAGCAGTACTTC. This encodes CASGTENSYEQYF.

CDR3 nucleotides: TGTGCCAGCAGTTGGGGGACACCGGGACAGGGGCGTTTCGAGCAGTACTTC. The encoded protein is CASSWGTPGQGRFEQYF. The V call is TRBV5-4, the J call TRBJ2-7; 10 bases are shared with TRBD1. V gave up 5 bases and J gave up 6 bases; unmatched junction bases: 17. This CDR3 comprises 17 residues. Germline assignment: CDR1 SGHNT and CDR2 YYREEE (reference sequence).

This clonotype occurred a few times. The chain carries TRBV7-3 and TRBJ2-1, with 8 bases that match TRBD2. V lost 5 bases, J lost 6 bases, and 15 bases stayed unmatched. CDR1 is SGHTA and CDR2 is FQGTGA in the germline V gene. CDR3 length: 17 amino acids. This CDR3 reads CASSHPPRPGGANEQFF. The CDR3 DNA reads TGTGCCAGCAGCCACCCCCCTAGACCGGGAGGGGCCAATGAGCAGTTCTTC.

This clonotype was counted a few times. The genes are TRBV20-1 and TRBJ2-5; 11 nucleotides align to TRBD2. CDR1 is DFQATT and CDR2 is SNEGSKA in the germline V gene (reference sequence). V shed 6 bases, J shed 5 bases, and the junction held 8 bases outside the gene matches. This CDR3 comprises 14 residues. The DNA for the CDR3 is TGCAGTGCCTCGTTATCTAGCGGGGGGGAGACCCAGTACTTC. Encoded protein: CSASLSSGGETQYF.

This clonotype appeared a few times. The genes are TRBV12-5 and TRBJ2-7; no clear D. Germline V lookup: CDR1 LGHNT, CDR2 FRNRAP. Trimming pared 6 bases from V and 4 bases from J, leaving 7 bases between. This CDR3 has 11 amino acids. The DNA for the CDR3 is TGTGCTAGTGGCCGTATGTACGAGCAGTACTTC. Translation: CASGRMYEQYF.

The J gene is TRBJ1-1, the V gene TRBV7-9; TRBD1 agrees at 8 bases. CDR1 SEHNR and CDR2 FQNEAQ come from the germline V gene (reference sequence). V lost 1 base to trimming and J lost 11 bases; unmatched junction nucleotides: 6. The length of the CDR3 is 13 residues. CDR3 DNA: TGTGCCAGCAGCTTAGGGGCGCAGGGGGCTGCTTTCTTT. Its protein product is CASSLGAQGAAFF.

The chain recombines TRBV5-1 with TRBJ1-1; tentatively, D is TRBD1 (5 bases). There are 14 residues in the CDR3. The V gene's germline CDR1 is SGHRS and CDR2 YFSETQ. Trimming shortened V by 0 bases and J by 2 bases, and 8 bases separated the two germline ends. DNA of the CDR3: TGCGCCAGCAGCTTGGTCAGGGAAAACACTGAAGCTTTCTTT. Encoded protein: CASSLVRENTEAFF.